These 16 T cell receptor beta chains were sequenced from one sample in a study of blood T cell repertoires in COVID-19. Assay: immunoSEQ multiplex PCR; the TCRdb copy retains only in-frame clones and omits some. The repertoire holds roughly 330,000 clones, with more than 75% as singletons. Sequenced input: PBMCs or T cells enriched from blood (not recorded which). These receptors originate from a woman in her 30s who had recovered from COVID-19.

This rearrangement joins TRBV5-1 to TRBJ2-5, with TRBD1 matching 7 bases. Germline V gene data show CDR1 as SGHRS and CDR2 as YFSETQ. The CDR3 has 15 residues. Losses at the gene ends were 1 base for V and 2 bases for J; bases not matched to a gene: 5. The chain's CDR3 is CASSLLTGVQETQYF. The DNA for the CDR3 is TGCGCCAGCAGCTTGCTAACAGGGGTACAAGAGACCCAGTACTTC.

The chain has TRBV2 and TRBJ1-5; 10 bases agree with TRBD1. V trimming: 5 bases; J trimming: 7 bases; junction bases outside the gene matches: 8. The germline gives CDR1 SNHLY, CDR2 FYNNEI. The CDR3 runs 15 residues. Here the CDR3 DNA reads TGTGCCAGCAGTTCGTCCGGGACAGGGGAACAGCCCCAGCATTTT. Protein sequence: CASSSSGTGEQPQHF.

V gene TRBV3-1 (or the pseudogene TRBV3-2) combines with J gene TRBJ2-4; TRBD2 might be the D (6 bases). V was clipped by 1 base and J by 0 bases, with 22 bases between them. Per germline, CDR1 LGHDT and CDR2 YNNKEL (reference sequence). The CDR3 has 20 residues. The CDR3 spells CASSQVRSLLAQLAKNIQYF. CDR3 bases: TGTGCCAGCAGCCAAGTTCGGTCCCTACTAGCTCAGCTAGCCAAAAACATTCAGTACTTC.

The chain links TRBV10-3 to TRBJ2-7, with D perhaps TRBD1 (5 bases). Trimming pared 3 bases from V and 3 bases from J, leaving 15 bases between. This CDR3 region has 15 residues. The germline gives CDR1 ENHRY, CDR2 SYGVKD. CDR3 protein: CAISEARQKYYEQYF. CDR3 nucleotides: TGTGCCATCAGTGAAGCTCGACAGAAATACTACGAGCAGTACTTC.

The CDR3 DNA is TGTGCCAGCAGCTTTGGGGGCAGTTACGAGCAGTACTTC. It is translated as CASSFGGSYEQYF. This sequence joins TRBV5-8 and TRBJ2-7, with D possibly TRBD1 on 6 matching bases. The CDR3 totals 13 residues. CDR1 is SGHTS, CDR2 YDEGEE, per germline. V lost 2 bases to trimming and J lost 4 bases, with 10 bases between them. Using reference TRBV5-8 and TRBJ2-7 for the parts outside the CDR3, the full variable domain is EAGVTQSPTHLIKTRGQQATLRCSPISGHTSVYWYQQALGLGLQFLLWYDEGEERNRGNFPPRFSGRQFPNYSSELNVNALELEDSALYLCASSFGGSYEQYFGPGTRLTVT.

The rearrangement uses TRBV5-4 and TRBJ2-7, with 9 bases identical to TRBD1. The CDR3 runs to 14 residues. J lost 5 bases, V lost 4 bases, and 7 bases had no gene match. The germline CDR1 and CDR2 sequences are SGHNT and YYREEE (reference sequence). The CDR3 here is CASSPGQGVNEQYF. The CDR3 coding sequence is TGTGCCAGCAGCCCGGGACAGGGTGTGAACGAGCAGTACTTC.

This chain joins TRBV6-6 and TRBJ2-7, with TRBD2 matching over 8 bases. V trimming: 0 bases; J trimming: 3 bases; junction bases outside the gene matches: 7. Germline loops: CDR1 MNHNY, CDR2 SVGAGI (reference sequence). The CDR3 runs 16 residues. CDR3 loop: CASSYSILAVNYEQYF. Written as DNA, the CDR3 is TGTGCCAGCAGTTACTCGATACTAGCGGTGAACTACGAGCAGTACTTC.

This clone appeared a single time. The genes are TRBV5-8 and TRBJ1-2; D gene uncertain. Deletions cut 4 bases from V and 8 bases from J, with 9 bases between. From germline, CDR1 is SGHTS and CDR2 YDEGEE. This CDR3 has 11 residues. Here the CDR3 DNA reads TGTGCCAGCAGCCCGAACTTGGGCTACACCTTC. This translates into CASSPNLGYTF.

V is TRBV4-1 and J is TRBJ2-1; D is unclear. Germline CDR1 reads MGHRA; CDR2 reads YSYEKL. V lost 6 bases to trimming and J lost 0 bases, with 12 bases between them. This CDR3 has 15 residues. CDR3 coding DNA: TGCGCCAGCAGTCCCCTGAGCACCTCCTACAATGAGCAGTTCTTC. Protein product: CASSPLSTSYNEQFF.

The CDR3 nucleotides are TGTGCCAGCAGCTCGTCCCGGGACAGGGGTTGGAACACTGAAGCTTTCTTT. Its translation is CASSSSRDRGWNTEAFF. The V gene is TRBV7-9, the J gene TRBJ1-1; the match to TRBD1 covers 10 bases. The CDR3 is 17 amino acids. Germline V gene sequence: CDR1 SEHNR, CDR2 FQNEAQ (reference sequence). The V gene end was trimmed by 4 bases and the J gene end by 1 base; junction bases not matched to a gene: 9. Filled out from reference TRBV7-9 and TRBJ1-1, the complete variable domain reads DTGVSQNPRHKITKRGQNVTFRCDPISEHNRLYWYRQTLGQGPEFLTYFQNEAQLEKSRLLSDRFSAERPKGSFSTLEIQRTEQGDSAMYLCASSSSRDRGWNTEAFFGQGTRLTVV.

This chain connects TRBV6-8 to TRBJ2-5; no firm D call. Germline V lookup: CDR1 MNHGY, CDR2 SAAAGT. This CDR3 has 16 residues. Trimming pared 4 bases from V and 0 bases from J, leaving 15 bases between. The CDR3 here is CASSFRRVTYQETQYF. The CDR3 nucleotides read TGTGCCAGCAGTTTTAGGAGAGTCACGTACCAAGAGACCCAGTACTTC.

This clone was observed once. This sequence joins TRBV5-1 and TRBJ2-7; TRBD1 agrees at 10 bases. This CDR3 is 14 amino acids long. Germline-derived CDR1 and CDR2 are SGHRS and YFSETQ. V trimming: 3 bases; J trimming: 5 bases; junction bases outside the gene matches: 5. In nucleotides, the CDR3 is TGCGCCAGCAGCTATGACAGGGGGCTGAACGAGCAGTACTTC. Its protein is CASSYDRGLNEQYF.

Points on this clone: Other DNA sequences in this specimen translate into the identical CDR3. J is TRBJ2-7 and V is TRBV11-2; 9 bases match TRBD1. Germline V gene lookup returns CDR1 SGHAT and CDR2 FQNNGV. V gave up 5 bases and J gave up 2 bases; unmatched junction bases: 4. The CDR3 is 14 amino acids. The CDR3 spells CASSLGTGTYEQYF. For the CDR3, the DNA is TGTGCCAGCAGCCTCGGGACAGGGACCTACGAGCAGTACTTC.

CDR3 DNA sequence: TGTGCCAGCATCCGGGACACCAACGCCGGGGAGCTGTTTTTT. Protein product: CASIRDTNAGELFF. The rearrangement uses TRBV2 and TRBJ2-2; maybe TRBD1 (6 bases). Germline V lookup: CDR1 SNHLY, CDR2 FYNNEI. CDR3 length equals 14 residues. Trimming pared 7 bases from V and 6 bases from J, leaving 15 bases between.

This clone showed up just a few times. This chain uses TRBV6-5 with TRBJ2-6; 7 bases match TRBD2. V lost 0 bases to trimming and J lost 13 bases; unmatched junction nucleotides: 12. The CDR3 is made up of 16 amino acids. Germline V CDR1 and CDR2: MNHEY, SVGAGI. CDR3 in DNA: TGTGCCAGCAGTTACTCCCTAGGACACGGGAGGAGGGTCCTGACTTTC. It specifies CASSYSLGHGRRVLTF.

The rearrangement uses TRBV11-2 and TRBJ2-3; D gene ambiguous. The V end was cut by 0 bases, the J end by 2 bases, with 6 bases between. The CDR3 contains 14 residues. Germline V gives CDR1 SGHAT, CDR2 FQNNGV. The CDR3 loop is CASSLEGLTDTQYF. CDR3 nucleotides: TGTGCCAGCAGCTTAGAGGGCCTCACAGATACGCAGTATTTT.